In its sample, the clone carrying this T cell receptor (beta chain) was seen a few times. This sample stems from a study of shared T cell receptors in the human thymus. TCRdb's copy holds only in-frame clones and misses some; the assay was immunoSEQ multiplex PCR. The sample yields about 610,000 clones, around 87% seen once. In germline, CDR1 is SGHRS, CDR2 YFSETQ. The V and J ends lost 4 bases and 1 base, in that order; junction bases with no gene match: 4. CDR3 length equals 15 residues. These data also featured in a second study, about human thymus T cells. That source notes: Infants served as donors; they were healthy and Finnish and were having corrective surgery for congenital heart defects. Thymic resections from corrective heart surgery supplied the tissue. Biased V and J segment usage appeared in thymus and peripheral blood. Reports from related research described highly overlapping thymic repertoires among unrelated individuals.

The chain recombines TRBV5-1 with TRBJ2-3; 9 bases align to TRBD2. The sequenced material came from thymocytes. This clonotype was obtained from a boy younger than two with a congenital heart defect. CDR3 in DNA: TGCGCCAGCAGCCCTCTAGCGGGACGCACAGATACGCAGTATTTT. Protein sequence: CASSPLAGRTDTQYF.